This TCR beta chain was obtained from a study of blood T cells in healthy people across ages. Regarding the study as a whole: Diversity figures derived from one million T cells were judged to underestimate the true value. Naive and antigen-experienced cells could not be conclusively compared, given unsorted PBMCs.

Next came a second PCR, run for about 7 to 12 cycles, which used a sample-barcoded 5' primer along with a J-beta primer mix. TCRdb fed the 5' RACE reads into MiXCR, producing one record per CDR3 protein. This sample carries 700,000 to 900,000 distinct CDR3 sequences, approximately 53% of them seen once, and the ten largest clones take about 42%. The J segment lost 3 bases and the V segment lost 1 base, leaving 6 bases of the junction unmatched. This CDR3 is 15 amino acids long. Germline V lookup: CDR1 DFQATT, CDR2 SNEGSKA (reference sequence). About this clonotype: What it recognizes is unknown.

Each donor gave around 9.3 milliliters of peripheral blood. The TCR sequence derives from an older man in good health. Material: blood. The chain joins TRBV20-1 to TRBJ2-1; 7 bases map to TRBD2. The CDR3 loop is CSARAAGANYNEQFF. The CDR3 region has the DNA TGCAGTGCTAGAGCGGCGGGAGCTAACTACAATGAGCAGTTCTTC.